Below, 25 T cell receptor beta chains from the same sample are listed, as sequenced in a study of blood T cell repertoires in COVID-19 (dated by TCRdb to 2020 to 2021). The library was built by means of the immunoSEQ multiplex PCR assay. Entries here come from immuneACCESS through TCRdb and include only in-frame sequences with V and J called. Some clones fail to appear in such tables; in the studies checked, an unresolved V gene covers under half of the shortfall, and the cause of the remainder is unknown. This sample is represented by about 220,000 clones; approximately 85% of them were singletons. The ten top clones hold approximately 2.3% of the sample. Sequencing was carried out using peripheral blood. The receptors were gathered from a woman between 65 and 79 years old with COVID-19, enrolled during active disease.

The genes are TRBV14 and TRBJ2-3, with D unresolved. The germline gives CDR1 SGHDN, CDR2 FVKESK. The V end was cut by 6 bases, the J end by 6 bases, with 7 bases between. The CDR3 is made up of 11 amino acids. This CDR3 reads CASSLADTQYF. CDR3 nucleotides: TGTGCCAGCAGTCTCGCGGATACGCAGTATTTT.

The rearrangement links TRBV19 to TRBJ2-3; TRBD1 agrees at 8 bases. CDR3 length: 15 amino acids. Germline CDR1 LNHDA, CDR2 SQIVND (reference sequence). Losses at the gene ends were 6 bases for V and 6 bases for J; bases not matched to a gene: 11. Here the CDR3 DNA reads TGTGCCAGTAGCACCATGGCAGGGGGCCGGGATACGCAGTATTTT. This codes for CASSTMAGGRDTQYF.

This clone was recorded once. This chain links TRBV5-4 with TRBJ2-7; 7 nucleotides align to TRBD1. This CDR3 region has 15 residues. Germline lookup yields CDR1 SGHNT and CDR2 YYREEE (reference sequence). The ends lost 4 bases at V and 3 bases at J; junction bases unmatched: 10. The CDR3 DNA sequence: TGTGCCAGCAGCCGGGACAGATACTCTAACTACGAGCAGTACTTC. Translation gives CASSRDRYSNYEQYF.

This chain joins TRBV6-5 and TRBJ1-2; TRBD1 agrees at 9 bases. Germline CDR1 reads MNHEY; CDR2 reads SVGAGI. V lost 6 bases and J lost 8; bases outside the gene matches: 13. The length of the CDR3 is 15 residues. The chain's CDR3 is CASSKNPGQGRGYTF. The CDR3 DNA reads TGTGCCAGCAGCAAAAATCCGGGACAGGGTAGAGGCTACACCTTC.

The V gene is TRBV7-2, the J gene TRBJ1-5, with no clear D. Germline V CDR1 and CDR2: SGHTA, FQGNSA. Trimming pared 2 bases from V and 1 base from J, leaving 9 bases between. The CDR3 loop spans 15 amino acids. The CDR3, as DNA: TGTGCCAGCAGCTTACGGTCGGGGAGCAATCAGCCCCAGCATTTT. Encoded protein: CASSLRSGSNQPQHF.

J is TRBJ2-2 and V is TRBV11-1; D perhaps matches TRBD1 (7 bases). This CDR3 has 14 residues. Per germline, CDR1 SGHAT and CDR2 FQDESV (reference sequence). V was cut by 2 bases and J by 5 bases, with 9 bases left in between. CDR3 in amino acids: CASSLSGGTGELFF. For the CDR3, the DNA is TGTGCCAGCAGCTTATCAGGGGGGACCGGGGAGCTGTTTTTT.

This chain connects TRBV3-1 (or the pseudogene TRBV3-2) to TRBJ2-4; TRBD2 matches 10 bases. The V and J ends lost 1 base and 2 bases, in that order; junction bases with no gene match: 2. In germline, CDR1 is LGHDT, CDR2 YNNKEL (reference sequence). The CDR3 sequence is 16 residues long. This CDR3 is CASSQGAGGPKNIQYF. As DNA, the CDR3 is TGTGCCAGCAGCCAAGGAGCGGGGGGGCCCAAAAACATTCAGTACTTC.

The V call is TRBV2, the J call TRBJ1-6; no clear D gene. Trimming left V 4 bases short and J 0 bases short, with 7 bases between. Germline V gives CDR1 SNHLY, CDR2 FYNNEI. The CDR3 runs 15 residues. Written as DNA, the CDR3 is TGTGCCAGCAGTGCGGGGAGCTCCTATAATTCACCCCTCCACTTT. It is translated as CASSAGSSYNSPLHF.

The CDR3, as DNA: TGTGCCAGTAGTATACGAAGCGGGACAGGCAAACGGAACACTGAAGCTTTCTTT. It encodes CASSIRSGTGKRNTEAFF. The chain links TRBV19 to TRBJ1-1; 8 nucleotides match TRBD1. CDR1 and CDR2 from the germline V gene are LNHDA and SQIVND (reference sequence). The CDR3 extends over 18 amino acids. J gave up 1 base and V 2 bases, and 12 bases lay outside the gene matches.

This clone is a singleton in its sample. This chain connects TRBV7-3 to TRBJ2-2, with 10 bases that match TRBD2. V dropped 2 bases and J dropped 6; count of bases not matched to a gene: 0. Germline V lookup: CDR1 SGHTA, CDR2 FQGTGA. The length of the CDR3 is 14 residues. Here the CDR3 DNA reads TGTGCCAGCAGCTTAGGACTAGCGGCCGGGGAGCTGTTTTTT. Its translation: CASSLGLAAGELFF. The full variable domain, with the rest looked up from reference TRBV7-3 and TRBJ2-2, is GAGVSQTPSNKVTEKGKYVELRCDPISGHTALYWYRQSLGQGPEFLIYFQGTGAADDSGLPNDRFFAVRPEGSVSTLKIQRTERGDSAVYLCASSLGLAAGELFFGEGSRLTVL.

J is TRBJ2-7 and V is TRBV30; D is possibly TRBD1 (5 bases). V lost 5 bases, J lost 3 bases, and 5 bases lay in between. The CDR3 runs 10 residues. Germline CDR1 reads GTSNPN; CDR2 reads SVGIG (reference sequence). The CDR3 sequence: CAWGHYEQYF. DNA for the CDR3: TGTGCCTGGGGACACTACGAGCAGTACTTC.

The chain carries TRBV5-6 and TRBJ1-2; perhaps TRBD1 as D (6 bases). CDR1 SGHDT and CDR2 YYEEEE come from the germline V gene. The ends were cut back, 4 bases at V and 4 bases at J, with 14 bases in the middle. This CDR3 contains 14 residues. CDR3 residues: CASSPAGASYGYTF. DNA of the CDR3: TGTGCCAGCAGCCCAGCGGGGGCCTCCTATGGCTACACCTTC.

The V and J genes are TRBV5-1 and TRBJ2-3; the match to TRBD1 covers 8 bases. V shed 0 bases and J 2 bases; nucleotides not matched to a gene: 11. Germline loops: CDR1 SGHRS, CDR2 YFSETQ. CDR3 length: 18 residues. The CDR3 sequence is CASSLDGWRTGLTDTQYF. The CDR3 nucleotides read TGCGCCAGCAGCTTGGACGGGTGGAGGACAGGGCTCACAGATACGCAGTATTTT.

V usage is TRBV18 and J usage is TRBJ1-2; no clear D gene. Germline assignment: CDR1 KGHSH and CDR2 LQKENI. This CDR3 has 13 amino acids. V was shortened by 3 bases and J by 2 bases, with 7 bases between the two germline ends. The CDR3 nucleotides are TGTGCCAGCTCACCGGCCAAAAACTATGGCTACACCTTC. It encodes CASSPAKNYGYTF.

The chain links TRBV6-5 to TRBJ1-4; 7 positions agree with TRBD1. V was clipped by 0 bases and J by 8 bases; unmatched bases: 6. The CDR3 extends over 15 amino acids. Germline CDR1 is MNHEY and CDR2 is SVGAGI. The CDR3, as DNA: TGTGCCAGCAGTTACTCCCCAGGGGGAATCGAAAAACTGTTTTTT. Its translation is CASSYSPGGIEKLFF.

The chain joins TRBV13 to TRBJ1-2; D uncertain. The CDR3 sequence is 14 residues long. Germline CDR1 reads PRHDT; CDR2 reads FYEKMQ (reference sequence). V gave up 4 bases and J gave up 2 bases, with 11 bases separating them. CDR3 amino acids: CASSSRTGNYGYTF. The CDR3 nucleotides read TGTGCCAGCAGCTCCCGGACGGGGAACTATGGCTACACCTTC.

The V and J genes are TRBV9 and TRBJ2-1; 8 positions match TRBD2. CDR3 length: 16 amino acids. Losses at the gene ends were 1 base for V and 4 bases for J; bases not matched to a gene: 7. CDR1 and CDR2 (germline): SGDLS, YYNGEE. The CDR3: CASSVFFSGGYNEQFF. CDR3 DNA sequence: TGTGCCAGCAGCGTATTTTTCAGCGGGGGTTACAATGAGCAGTTCTTC.

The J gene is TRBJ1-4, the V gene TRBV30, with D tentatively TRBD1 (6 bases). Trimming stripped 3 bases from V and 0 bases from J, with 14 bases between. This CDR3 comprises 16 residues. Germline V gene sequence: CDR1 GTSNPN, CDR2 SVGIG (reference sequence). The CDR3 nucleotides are TGTGCCTGGAGGAACAGGGAACCCGCAACTAATGAAAAACTGTTTTTT. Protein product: CAWRNREPATNEKLFF.

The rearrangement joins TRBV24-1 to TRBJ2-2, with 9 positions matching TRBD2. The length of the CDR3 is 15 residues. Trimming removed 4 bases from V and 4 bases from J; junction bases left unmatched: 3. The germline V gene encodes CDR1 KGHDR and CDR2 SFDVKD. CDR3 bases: TGTGCCACCAGTGAGATTAGCGGGGGCACCGGGGAGCTGTTTTTT. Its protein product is CATSEISGGTGELFF.

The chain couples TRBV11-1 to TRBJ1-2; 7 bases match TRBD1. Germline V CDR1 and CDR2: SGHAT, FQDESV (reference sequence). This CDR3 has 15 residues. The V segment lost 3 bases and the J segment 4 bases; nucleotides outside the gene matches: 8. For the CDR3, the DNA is TGTGCCAGCAGCTTTGGACAGGACCTTGGCTATGGCTACACCTTC. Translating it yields CASSFGQDLGYGYTF. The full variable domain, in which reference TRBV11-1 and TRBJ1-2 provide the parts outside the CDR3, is EAEVAQSPRYKITEKSQAVAFWCDPISGHATLYWYRQILGQGPELLVQFQDESVVDDSQLPKDRFSAERLKGVDSTLKIQPAELGDSAMYLCASSFGQDLGYGYTFGSGTRLTVV.

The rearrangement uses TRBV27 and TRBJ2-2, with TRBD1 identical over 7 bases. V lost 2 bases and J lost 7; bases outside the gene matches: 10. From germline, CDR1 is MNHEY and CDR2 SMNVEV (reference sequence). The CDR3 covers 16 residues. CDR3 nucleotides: TGTGCCAGCAGTTTAAATCGGGCAGGGGGTAGCGGGGAGCTGTTTTTT. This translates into CASSLNRAGGSGELFF.

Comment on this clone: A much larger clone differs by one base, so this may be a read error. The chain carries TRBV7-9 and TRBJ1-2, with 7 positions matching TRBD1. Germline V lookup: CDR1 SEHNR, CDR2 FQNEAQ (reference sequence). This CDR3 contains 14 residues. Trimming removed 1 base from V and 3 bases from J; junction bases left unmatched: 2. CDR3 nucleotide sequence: TGTGCCAGCAGCTTAGAGGGGACAGACTATGGCTACACCTTC. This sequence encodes CASSLEGTDYGYTF. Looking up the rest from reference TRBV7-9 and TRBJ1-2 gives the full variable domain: DTGVSQNPRHKITKRGQNVTFRCDPISEHNRLYWYRQTLGQGPEFLTYFQNEAQLEKSRLLSDRFSAERPKGSFSTLEIQRTEQGDSAMYLCASSLEGTDYGYTFGSGTRLTVV.

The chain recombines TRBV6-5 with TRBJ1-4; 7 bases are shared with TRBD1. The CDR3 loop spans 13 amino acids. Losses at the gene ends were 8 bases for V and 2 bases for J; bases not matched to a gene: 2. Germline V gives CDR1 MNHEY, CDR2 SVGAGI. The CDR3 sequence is CASQTGTNEKLFF. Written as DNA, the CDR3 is TGTGCCAGCCAGACAGGGACTAATGAAAAACTGTTTTTT.

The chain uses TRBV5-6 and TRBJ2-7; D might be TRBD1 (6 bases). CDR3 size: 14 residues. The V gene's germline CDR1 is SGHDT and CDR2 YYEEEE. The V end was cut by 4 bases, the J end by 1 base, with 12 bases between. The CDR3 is CASSQTRGSYEQYF. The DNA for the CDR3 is TGTGCCAGCAGCCAGACGAGGGGGTCCTACGAGCAGTACTTC.

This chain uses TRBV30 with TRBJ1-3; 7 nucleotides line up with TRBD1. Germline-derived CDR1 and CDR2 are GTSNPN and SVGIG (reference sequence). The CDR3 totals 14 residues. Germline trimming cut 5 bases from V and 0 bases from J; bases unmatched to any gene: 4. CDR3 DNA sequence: TGTGCCTGGTCCGACAGGGCCTCTGGAAACACCATATATTTT. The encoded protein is CAWSDRASGNTIYF.